Described below is a single T cell receptor (beta chain) sequence and its context. The germline CDR1 and CDR2 sequences are MNHNY and SVGAGI (reference sequence). The CDR3 extends over 13 amino acids. TCRdb processed the 5' RACE reads again and assigns one entry to each CDR3 protein, with no DNA. The specimen's table records approximately 85,000 distinct CDR3 sequences. This specimen belongs to a study of monozygotic twins with inflammatory bowel disease. The sequenced sample was blood. The source of this sequence is a human donor with ulcerative colitis or Crohn's disease, or a healthy co-twin of an affected twin (not recorded which). V gene TRBV6-6 combines with J gene TRBJ2-1; TCRdb proposes TRBD1, but this gene call is untestable without DNA. CDR3 sequence: CASSYGAYNEQFF.